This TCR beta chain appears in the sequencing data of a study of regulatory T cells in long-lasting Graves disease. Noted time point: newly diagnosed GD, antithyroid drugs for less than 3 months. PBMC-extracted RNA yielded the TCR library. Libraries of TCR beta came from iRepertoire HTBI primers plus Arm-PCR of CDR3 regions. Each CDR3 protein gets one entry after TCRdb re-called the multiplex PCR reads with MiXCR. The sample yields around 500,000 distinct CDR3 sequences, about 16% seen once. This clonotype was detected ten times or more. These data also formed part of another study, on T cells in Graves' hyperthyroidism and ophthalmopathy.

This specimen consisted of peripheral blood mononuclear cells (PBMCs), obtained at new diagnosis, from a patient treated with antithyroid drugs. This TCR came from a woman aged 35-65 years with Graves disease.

As DNA, the CDR3 is TGCGCCAGCAGTTGGGGGGGGCCGGCCTACTTAGATACGCAGTATTTT. Encoded protein: CASSWGGPAYLDTQYF. The rearrangement links TRBV5-1 to TRBJ2-3, with D maybe TRBD2 (7 bases). Deletions cut 5 bases from V and 5 bases from J, with 21 bases between. Germline V lookup: CDR1 SGHRS, CDR2 YFSETQ. The CDR3 sequence is 16 residues long.